This T cell receptor beta chain was captured by sequencing in a study of response to subunit inactivated influenza vaccine. Points from the study as a whole: The authors suggested that few new T cells are recruited per seasonal influenza vaccination.

This clonotype was counted ten times or more. Its specificity is unknown. Germline V gives CDR1 LGHNA, CDR2 YSLEER. This CDR3 spans 16 amino acids. Germline trimming cut 4 bases from V and 0 bases from J; bases unmatched to any gene: 7. TCRdb passed the RT-PCR reads through MiXCR, listing each CDR3 protein once. The repertoire holds around 490,000 distinct CDR3 sequences, with about 7.6% as singletons. V is TRBV4-3 and J is TRBJ2-3, with TRBD2 matching 7 bases. This material consisted of PBMCs from blood, taken roughly 24 months after vaccination. The clonotype comes from a man between 45 and 75 years old who received an inactivated influenza vaccine. CDR3 residues: CASSPGHGGSTDTQYF. The DNA for the CDR3 is TGCGCCAGCAGCCCAGGTCACGGGGGGAGCACAGATACGCAGTATTTT.